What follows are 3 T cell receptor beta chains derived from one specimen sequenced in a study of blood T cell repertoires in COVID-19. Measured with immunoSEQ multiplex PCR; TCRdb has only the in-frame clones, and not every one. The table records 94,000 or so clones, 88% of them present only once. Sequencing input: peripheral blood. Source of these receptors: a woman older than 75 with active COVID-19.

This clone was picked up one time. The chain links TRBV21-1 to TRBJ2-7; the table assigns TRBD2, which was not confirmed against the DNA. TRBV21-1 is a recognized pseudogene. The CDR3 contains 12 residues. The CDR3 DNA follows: TGTGCCAGCAGCACTTCCCCTTACGAGCAGTACTTC. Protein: CASSTSPYEQYF.

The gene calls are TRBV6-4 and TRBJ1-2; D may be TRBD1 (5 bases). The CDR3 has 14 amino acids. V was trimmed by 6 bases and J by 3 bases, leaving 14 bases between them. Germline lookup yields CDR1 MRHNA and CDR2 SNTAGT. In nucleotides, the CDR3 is TGTGCCAGCAGACAAACAGGTTTGGACTATGGCTACACCTTC. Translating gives CASRQTGLDYGYTF.

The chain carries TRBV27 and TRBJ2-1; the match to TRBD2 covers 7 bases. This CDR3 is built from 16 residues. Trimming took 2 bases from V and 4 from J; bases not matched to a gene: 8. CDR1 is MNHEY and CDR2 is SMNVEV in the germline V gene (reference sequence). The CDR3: CASSLGRGPDYNEQFF. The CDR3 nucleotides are TGTGCCAGCAGTTTAGGGAGGGGCCCGGATTACAATGAGCAGTTCTTC.